Below, 18 T cell receptor beta chains from the same sample are listed, as sequenced in a study of cytomegalovirus exposure and HLA in healthy donors. Use of 60 Vbeta and 13 Jbeta primers characterized the PCR. The method was immunoSEQ multiplex PCR; TCRdb's version includes in-frame clones alone and lacks a portion of them. In total, the table holds about 88,000 clones. The sample taken for sequencing was PBMCs. All receptors derive from a girl aged 5 to 17 in good health and CMV-seropositive.

The rearrangement links TRBV7-9 to TRBJ2-7; 10 nucleotides agree with TRBD1. Looked up from germline, CDR1 is SEHNR and CDR2 is FQNEAQ (reference sequence). This CDR3 comprises 17 residues. The trim removed 6 bases at V and 6 bases at J, leaving 17 bases unmatched. The DNA for the CDR3 is TGTGCCAGCAGTCCGAGGACAGGGGGAAGTAGAGTCGGCGAGCAGTACTTC. This translates into CASSPRTGGSRVGEQYF. The full variable domain, in which reference TRBV7-9 and TRBJ2-7 provide the parts outside the CDR3, is DTGVSQNPRHKITKRGQNVTFRCDPISEHNRLYWYRQTLGQGPEFLTYFQNEAQLEKSRLLSDRFSAERPKGSFSTLEIQRTEQGDSAMYLCASSPRTGGSRVGEQYFGPGTRLTVT.

V usage is TRBV4-2 and J usage is TRBJ1-4, with D maybe TRBD1 (6 bases). Germline CDR1 is LGHNA and CDR2 is YNFKEQ. Trimming removed 0 bases from V and 8 bases from J, with 16 bases in between. The CDR3 spans 16 residues. As DNA, the CDR3 is TGTGCCAGCAGCCAAGATAGGGGGTCCTCAGGAGAAAAACTGTTTTTT. It codes for CASSQDRGSSGEKLFF.

The J gene is TRBJ2-7, the V gene TRBV10-3, with 11 bases matching TRBD2. CDR1 ENHRY and CDR2 SYGVKD come from the germline V gene. This CDR3 region has 14 residues. V gave up 6 bases and J gave up 7 bases; unmatched junction bases: 8. This chain's CDR3 is CAISPASGGREQYV. CDR3 bases: TGTGCCATCAGCCCGGCTAGCGGGGGGAGAGAGCAGTACGTC.

CDR3 sequence: CASSLAPGQSNQPQHF. DNA for the CDR3: TGTGCCAGCAGCTTAGCGCCGGGACAAAGCAATCAGCCCCAGCATTTT. V is TRBV7-8 and J is TRBJ1-5; tentative D call: TRBD1 (6 bases). Germline CDR1 SGHVS, CDR2 FQNEAQ. Between the trimmed V and J ends, which lost 0 bases and 1 base, there was a span of 10 bases. The CDR3 has 16 amino acids.

The chain is built from TRBV9 and TRBJ1-2; 9 bases align to TRBD1. The germline V gene has CDR1 SGDLS and CDR2 YYNGEE. V lost 3 bases and J lost 2; bases outside the gene matches: 2. The CDR3 consists of 14 residues. The CDR3 sequence: CASSATGGNYGYTF. CDR3 sequence (DNA): TGTGCCAGCAGCGCCACAGGGGGCAACTATGGCTACACCTTC.

The V and J genes are TRBV28 and TRBJ2-5; D gene ambiguous. This CDR3 is 15 amino acids long. Trimming pared 3 bases from V and 1 base from J, leaving 12 bases between. CDR1 is MDHEN and CDR2 is SYDVKM in the germline V gene. The CDR3 here is CASSFPRRVQETQYF. As DNA, the CDR3 is TGTGCCAGCAGTTTCCCTCGCCGCGTCCAAGAGACCCAGTACTTC. The complete variable domain, with remaining parts taken from reference TRBV28 and TRBJ2-5, reads DVKVTQSSRYLVKRTGEKVFLECVQDMDHENMFWYRQDPGLGLRLIYFSYDVKMKEKGDIPEGYSVSREKKERFSLILESASTNQTSMYLCASSFPRRVQETQYFGPGTRLLVL.

This chain links TRBV29-1 with TRBJ1-2; 9 bases agree with TRBD1. This CDR3 spans 14 amino acids. CDR1 is SQVTM and CDR2 is ANQGSEA in the germline V gene. The V segment lost 6 bases and the J segment 4 bases; nucleotides outside the gene matches: 9. DNA of the CDR3: TGCAGCGTCGTCCGGACAGGGGAAGGCTATGGCTACACCTTC. Translating it yields CSVVRTGEGYGYTF.

The chain combines TRBV9 with TRBJ1-1; D is unclear. Trimming pared 4 bases from V and 4 bases from J, leaving 11 bases between. The CDR3 is 13 amino acids. The germline V gene encodes CDR1 SGDLS and CDR2 YYNGEE. As DNA, the CDR3 is TGTGCCAGCAGCCGAGGGTGGAGCACTGAAGCTTTCTTT. Translating gives CASSRGWSTEAFF.

The chain employs TRBV10-3 and TRBJ1-1; the D is unclear. Germline values: CDR1 ENHRY, CDR2 SYGVKD. V shed 1 base and J shed 3 bases, with 12 bases lying between them. The CDR3 contains 15 residues. The CDR3, as DNA: TGTGCCATCAGTGAGTTGGGTCGCGGGGACACTGAAGCTTTCTTT. It yields the protein CAISELGRGDTEAFF.

The genes are TRBV29-1 and TRBJ2-1; possibly TRBD2 for D (5 bases). The CDR3 length is 13 residues. Germline V lookup: CDR1 SQVTM, CDR2 ANQGSEA. The germline V and J ends were trimmed by 8 bases and 2 bases, with 13 bases remaining between them. The CDR3, as DNA: TGCAGCCCCGTATTCGGGACCTACAATGAGCAGTTCTTC. Translation gives CSPVFGTYNEQFF.

V usage is TRBV5-6 and J usage is TRBJ1-6, with D hard to call. With 2 bases removed from V and 9 bases from J, the gap between germline ends came to 9 bases. CDR1 SGHDT and CDR2 YYEEEE come from the germline V gene. The CDR3 sequence is 13 residues long. CDR3 in amino acids: CASSFGDPSPLHF. The CDR3 coding sequence is TGTGCCAGCAGCTTCGGGGATCCTTCACCCCTCCACTTT.

V gene TRBV6-1 combines with J gene TRBJ1-1, with D tentatively TRBD1 (5 bases). V lost 11 bases and J 0 bases, leaving 13 bases between the germline ends. From germline, CDR1 is MNHNS and CDR2 SASEGT. This CDR3 contains 13 residues. The CDR3 nucleotides are TGTGCCGCGGGGCCGCCCATGAACACTGAAGCTTTCTTT. Translated: CAAGPPMNTEAFF.

This chain joins TRBV28 and TRBJ2-3; D not resolved. This CDR3 comprises 15 residues. With 1 base removed from V and 0 bases from J, the gap between germline ends came to 8 bases. Germline V gene lookup returns CDR1 MDHEN and CDR2 SYDVKM. The CDR3 is CASSLFQYSTDTQYF. The DNA of the CDR3 is TGTGCCAGCAGTTTATTCCAGTATAGCACAGATACGCAGTATTTT.

The genes are TRBV11-2 and TRBJ1-1, with D possibly being TRBD1 (6 bases). The CDR3 is 13 amino acids. V was clipped by 5 bases and J by 9 bases, with 16 bases between them. Germline CDR1 reads SGHAT; CDR2 reads FQNNGV. The CDR3 region is CASSPWDTPQAFF. CDR3 in DNA: TGTGCCAGCAGCCCCTGGGACACACCACAAGCTTTCTTT.

This chain links TRBV27 with TRBJ2-7, with 11 bases lining up with TRBD1. The CDR3 has 13 residues. The germline V gene encodes CDR1 MNHEY and CDR2 SMNVEV (reference sequence). J was trimmed by 5 bases and V by 7 bases; bases with no gene match: 4. CDR3 DNA: TGTGCCAGCACTAGGACAGGGGGCGACGAGCAGTACTTC. Residues: CASTRTGGDEQYF.

The chain joins TRBV11-1 to TRBJ1-2; no reliable D call. Germline V gene sequence: CDR1 SGHAT, CDR2 FQDESV (reference sequence). CDR3 size: 13 residues. The V gene lost 4 bases and the J gene lost 2 bases, with 8 bases spanning the gap. In DNA, the CDR3 is TGTGCCAGCAGCTCCGACTCCAACTATGGCTACACCTTC. Its protein is CASSSDSNYGYTF.

The genes are TRBV4-1 and TRBJ1-5; 9 bases are shared with TRBD1. V trimming: 1 base; J trimming: 7 bases; junction bases outside the gene matches: 5. Germline V lookup: CDR1 MGHRA, CDR2 YSYEKL. The CDR3 is 15 residues long. The chain's CDR3 is CASSQGDREDQPQHF. The CDR3 DNA reads TGCGCCAGCAGCCAAGGGGACAGGGAGGACCAGCCCCAGCATTTT.

This chain connects TRBV18 to TRBJ1-5; possibly TRBD1 for D (5 bases). CDR1 is KGHSH, CDR2 LQKENI, per germline. This CDR3 has 15 amino acids. Trimming stripped 3 bases from V and 0 bases from J, with 9 bases between. The DNA of the CDR3 is TGTGCCAGCTCACCGGGGGGAGGTAGCAATCAGCCCCAGCATTTT. Protein sequence: CASSPGGGSNQPQHF.